These T cell receptor beta chains were read from a single sample in a study of identical twins. Using its own MiXCR run on the 5' RACE reads, TCRdb lists one record per CDR3 protein. Among roughly 240,000 distinct CDR3 sequences, approximately 6.8% were seen once, and the ten largest hold under 6.5%. The sample also formed part of further work on yellow fever vaccine responses in identical twins.

Sequenced material: CD8+ T cells sorted from blood. The source of these receptors is a woman aged 18-29 years in good health. The CDR3 runs from the conserved cysteine through the conserved F or W. Each record gives: clone size, V gene, J gene, D gene, CDR3 protein, CDR3 DNA. A D gene is named only where the DNA matches it firmly. Some rows have no size entry. The others give once, few or many, or a class for an expanded clone.

size: many
V: TRBV12-3/TRBV12-4
J: TRBJ2-3
D: TRBD1
CDR3: CASSYRDSITDTQYF
DNA: TGTGCCAGCAGTTACCGGGACAGCATCACAGATACGCAGTATTTT

size: many
V: TRBV6-5
J: TRBJ2-1
D: TRBD2
CDR3: CASSYGGRAIDEQFF
DNA: TGTGCCAGCAGTTACGGTGGGAGGGCCATCGATGAGCAGTTCTTC

size: .
V: TRBV9
J: TRBJ2-1
D: TRBD2
CDR3: CASSGPGTSGPNEQFF
DNA: TGTGCCAGCAGCGGACCTGGGACTAGCGGTCCGAATGAGCAGTTCTTC

size: few
V: TRBV20-1
J: TRBJ2-1
D: .
CDR3: CSARDMGPRLRVGEQFF
DNA: TGCAGTGCTAGAGATATGGGCCCTAGGCTCCGGGTAGGGGAGCAGTTCTTC

size: .
V: TRBV20-1
J: TRBJ2-7
D: .
CDR3: CSASPVTATYEQYF
DNA: TGCAGTGCTAGCCCCGTGACAGCAACCTACGAGCAGTACTTC

size: .
V: TRBV7-9
J: TRBJ2-7
D: TRBD1
CDR3: CASSSPLRQGLSFEQYF
DNA: TGTGCCAGCAGCTCACCACTCCGACAGGGCCTTTCTTTCGAGCAGTACTTC

size: many
V: TRBV29-1
J: TRBJ2-3
D: .
CDR3: CSVEDPFGGSADTQYF
DNA: TGCAGCGTTGAAGACCCGTTTGGGGGCTCTGCAGATACGCAGTATTTT

size: .
V: TRBV6-6
J: TRBJ1-5
D: TRBD1
CDR3: CASRYRGYQPQHF
DNA: TGTGCCAGCAGGTACAGGGGTTACCAGCCCCAGCATTTT

size: many
V: TRBV12-3/TRBV12-4
J: TRBJ2-5
D: .
CDR3: CASSSESVETQYF
DNA: TGTGCCAGCAGTTCGGAATCAGTGGAGACCCAGTACTTC

size: many
V: TRBV28
J: TRBJ2-1
D: .
CDR3: CASSLLSGSSYNEQFF
DNA: TGTGCCAGCAGTTTGCTTAGCGGTAGCTCCTACAATGAGCAGTTCTTC

size: .
V: TRBV6-1
J: TRBJ2-2
D: .
CDR3: CASREGPNLNTGELFF
DNA: TGTGCCAGCAGAGAGGGGCCCAATTTGAACACCGGGGAGCTGTTTTTT

size: .
V: TRBV25-1
J: TRBJ2-1
D: .
CDR3: CASSDRGNEQFF
DNA: TGTGCCAGCAGTGATAGAGGAAATGAGCAGTTCTTC

size: .
V: TRBV20-1
J: TRBJ2-1
D: TRBD2
CDR3: CSARSSTSAYLDEQFF
DNA: TGCAGTGCTAGGAGTAGCACTAGCGCGTATCTGGATGAGCAGTTCTTC

size: few
V: TRBV4-1
J: TRBJ2-2
D: .
CDR3: CASSQVSPGGGTGELFF
DNA: TGCGCCAGCAGCCAAGTGTCGCCAGGGGGGGGTACCGGGGAGCTGTTTTTT

size: .
V: TRBV20-1
J: TRBJ2-1
D: .
CDR3: CSASDGHSSYNEQFF
DNA: TGCAGTGCTAGCGACGGTCATAGCTCCTACAATGAGCAGTTCTTC

size: .
V: TRBV10-3
J: TRBJ1-4
D: TRBD1
CDR3: CAISEETGGNEKLFF
DNA: TGTGCCATCAGTGAAGAGACAGGGGGTAATGAAAAACTGTTTTTT

size: few
V: TRBV7-8
J: TRBJ1-6
D: .
CDR3: CASSSTDPGHVYGSPLHF
DNA: TGTGCCAGCAGCTCCACCGACCCGGGACATGTGTATGGTTCACCCCTCCACTTT